These T cell receptor beta chains were read from a single sample in a study of T-cell memory formation after mild COVID-19. TCRdb re-derived calls from the 5' RACE reads in MiXCR, one entry per CDR3 protein. The profile shows about 290,000 distinct CDR3 sequences, less than 20% of them singletons. The sample taken for sequencing was PBMCs or a T cell subset sorted from them (not recorded which). These receptors all come from a young man who had mild COVID-19 (a few samples of this study predate the infection). Cell type and time point are not known. The CDR3 runs from the conserved cysteine through the conserved F or W. A D gene is named only where the DNA matches it firmly. Clone size, where shown, is once, few, many, or a class for clones that have expanded.

D gene | clone size | J gene | V gene | CDR3 DNA | CDR3 protein
- | - | TRBJ1-2 | TRBV7-3 | TGTGCCAGCAGCCCCCCACGGGAAGGGGATGATGGCTATGGCTACACCTTC | CASSPPREGDDGYGYTF
- | - | TRBJ1-1 | TRBV18 | TGTGCCAGCTCACGACAGGATTACACTGAAGCTTTCTTT | CASSRQDYTEAFF
- | - | TRBJ1-2 | TRBV4-3 | TGCGCCAGCAGCCAAGAAACTCGTGGCCGAGGCTACACCTTC | CASSQETRGRGYTF
- | - | TRBJ2-5 | TRBV20-1 | TGCAGTGCTAGAATTATGGGCGGAGAGACCCAGTACTTC | CSARIMGGETQYF
- | few | TRBJ2-5 | TRBV4-3 | TGCGCCAGCAGCCAAGATCTAGGGGGGAGGCAAGAGACCCAGTACTTC | CASSQDLGGRQETQYF
- | - | TRBJ2-2 | TRBV29-1 | TGCAGCGTTGAAGAGGGATCGGGGGCTGGGGAGCTGTTTTTT | CSVEEGSGAGELFF
- | - | TRBJ1-2 | TRBV20-1 | TGCAGTGTGAACGAAGGGTCCTATGGCTACACCTTC | CSVNEGSYGYTF
TRBD1 | many | TRBJ2-3 | TRBV11-2 | TGTGCCAGCGCCCGGGACAGGGGAACAGATACGCAGTATTTT | CASARDRGTDTQYF
- | many | TRBJ1-4 | TRBV18 | TGTGCCAGCTCACCACTGGGGACTAATGAAAAACTGTTTTTT | CASSPLGTNEKLFF
- | - | TRBJ1-1 | TRBV6-5 | TGTGCCAGCAGTCCTTTCCTAGTCTGGGGACGCGGGGACACTGAAGCTTTCTTT | CASSPFLVWGRGDTEAFF
- | many | TRBJ2-3 | TRBV7-2 | TGTGCCAGCAGCCCAAGGTGGGAAACAGATACGCAGTATTTT | CASSPRWETDTQYF
- | few | TRBJ1-1 | TRBV6-5 | TGTGCCAGCAGACCGGACACCTGGACTGAAGCTTTCTTT | CASRPDTWTEAFF